The clone carrying this TCR beta chain was observed a single time. Antigen specificity is unknown. This record belongs to a study of CD8+ T cells in alopecia areata. Findings of the study overall: Having one nonresponder leaves uncertain how baseline CD8+ expansion relates to response. Especially in alopecia totalis/universalis, lesional scalp showed greater clonality than normal scalp did. In scalp and blood, many expanded lesional clones persisted during tofacitinib.

The CDR3 consists of 14 residues. Germline assignment: CDR1 SGHRS and CDR2 YFSETQ. V lost 0 bases, J lost 2 bases, and 7 bases lay in between. RNA extraction was followed by reverse transcription into cDNA, which acted as the sequencing template. Here immunoSEQ multiplex PCR was the method, and the copy in TCRdb shows in-frame clones only, minus some. The sample lists 95,000 to 150,000 clones; 53% were seen once. Documented treatment: oral pan-JAK inhibitor, 5-10 mg twice daily. The authors sorted CD4+ and CD8+ T cells from PBMCs. This TCR came from a human donor with alopecia areata. This chain uses TRBV5-1 with TRBJ2-3; D gene uncertain. The material sequenced was CD4+ T cells sorted from blood, taken at week 4, from a patient treated with tofacitinib. CDR3 in DNA: TGCGCCAGCAGCTTGGACAGTCACACAGATACGCAGTATTTT. Its protein is CASSLDSHTDTQYF.